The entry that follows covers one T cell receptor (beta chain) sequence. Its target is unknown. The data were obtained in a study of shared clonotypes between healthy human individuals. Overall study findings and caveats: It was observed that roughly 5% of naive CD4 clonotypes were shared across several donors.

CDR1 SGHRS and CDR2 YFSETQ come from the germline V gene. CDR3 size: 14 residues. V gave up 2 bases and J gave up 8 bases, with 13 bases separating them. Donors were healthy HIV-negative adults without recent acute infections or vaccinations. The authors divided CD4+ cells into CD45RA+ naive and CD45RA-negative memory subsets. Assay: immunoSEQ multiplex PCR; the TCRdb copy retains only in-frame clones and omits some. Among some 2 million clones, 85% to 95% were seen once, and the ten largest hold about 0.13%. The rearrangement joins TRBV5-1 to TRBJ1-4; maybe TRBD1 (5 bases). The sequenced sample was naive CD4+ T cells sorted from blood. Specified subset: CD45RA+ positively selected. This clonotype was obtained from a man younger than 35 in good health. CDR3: CASSFSRRGEKLFF. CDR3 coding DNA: TGCGCCAGCAGCTTCTCACGGAGGGGAGAAAAACTGTTTTTT. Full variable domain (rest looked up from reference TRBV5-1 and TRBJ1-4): KAGVTQTPRYLIKTRGQQVTLSCSPISGHRSVSWYQQTPGQGLQFLFEYFSETQRNKGNFPGRFSGRQFSNSRSEMNVSTLELGDSALYLCASSFSRRGEKLFFGSGTQLSVL.